The source of this T cell receptor (beta chain) is a study of T cells in Graves' hyperthyroidism and ophthalmopathy. Per the germline V gene, CDR1 is SEHNR and CDR2 is FQNEAQ (reference sequence). V was clipped by 4 bases and J by 2 bases, with 11 bases between them. The CDR3 is 14 residues long. There were TCR beta CDR3 regions amplified from RNA transcripts. The TCR CDR3 was amplified in a first-round RT-PCR using the HTBI primer set. TCRdb called the multiplex PCR reads again in MiXCR, with one record for every CDR3 protein. The sample holds about 640,000 distinct CDR3 sequences, around 15% seen once. This clonotype occurred many times.

The rearrangement links TRBV7-9 to TRBJ2-5, with D perhaps TRBD2 (5 bases). Material for sequencing was blood. The receptor's source is a woman in her forties or fifties with Graves' ophthalmopathy. The CDR3 protein is CASSSPTGQETQYF. CDR3 in DNA: TGTGCCAGCAGCTCACCGACGGGACAAGAGACCCAGTACTTC.